Below, one T cell receptor beta chain is given with its context. What it binds is not known. Libraries of TRB cDNA were made by 5' RACE and carried UMIs. TCRdb re-called the 5' RACE reads, yielding one record per CDR3 amino acid sequence without DNA. The sample includes 100,000 to 150,000 distinct CDR3 sequences. Within the CD8+ T cell compartment, naive cells were CD45RO-CCR7+CD27+CD95-. The data are from a study of CXCR3-negative and CXCR3-positive naive CD8 T cells. Study-level results: Higher TRB CDR3 hydrophobicity marked CXCR3-positive naive cells relative to CXCR3-negative naive cells.

The clonotype was recovered from a human donor in good health. Some clones in this sample may be carry-over from other donors' samples. Sequencing was performed on naive CXCR3- CD8+ T cells from blood. Subset described: CD45RO-CCR7+CD27+CD95- naive CD8+ T cells lacking CXCR3 (TNR3-).

This chain's CDR3 is CATSREFPIVAKNIQYF. The chain combines TRBV15 with TRBJ2-4. The CDR3 is made up of 17 amino acids. Germline V CDR1 and CDR2: LNHNV, YYDKDF (reference sequence).